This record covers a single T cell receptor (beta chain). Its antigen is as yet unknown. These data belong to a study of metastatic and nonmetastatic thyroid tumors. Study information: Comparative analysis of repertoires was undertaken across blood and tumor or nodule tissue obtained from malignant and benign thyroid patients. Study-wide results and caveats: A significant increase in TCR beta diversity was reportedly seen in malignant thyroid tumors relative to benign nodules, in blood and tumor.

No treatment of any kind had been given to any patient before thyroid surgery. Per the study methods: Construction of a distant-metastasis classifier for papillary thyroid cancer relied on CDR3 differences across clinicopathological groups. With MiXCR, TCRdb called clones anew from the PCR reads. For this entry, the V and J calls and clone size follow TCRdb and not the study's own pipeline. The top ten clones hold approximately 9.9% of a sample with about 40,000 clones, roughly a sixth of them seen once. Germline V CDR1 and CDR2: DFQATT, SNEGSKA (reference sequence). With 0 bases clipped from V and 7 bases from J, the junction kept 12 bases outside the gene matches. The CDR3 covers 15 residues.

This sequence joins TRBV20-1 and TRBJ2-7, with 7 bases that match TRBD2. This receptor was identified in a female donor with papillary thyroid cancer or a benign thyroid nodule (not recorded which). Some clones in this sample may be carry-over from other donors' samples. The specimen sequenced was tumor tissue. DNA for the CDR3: TGCAGTGCTAGAGATCCAGGCGGGAGTGTCGTTGAGCAGTACTTC. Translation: CSARDPGGSVVEQYF.